This is a list of T cell receptor beta chains from one sample in a study of blood T cell repertoires in COVID-19. Data came from immunoSEQ multiplex PCR; TCRdb stores just in-frame clones and leaves some out. The sample has 60,000 to 85,000 clones; nearly 80% are singletons. Sequencing input: peripheral blood. These receptors were taken from a human donor in a cohort sampled during active COVID-19. The CDR3 runs from the conserved cysteine through the conserved F or W. A D gene is named only where the DNA matches it firmly. Expanded clones get a size class; other rows say once, few or many, or leave the size out.

V: TRBV12-3/TRBV12-4
J: TRBJ1-1
length: 12
D: .
size: .
CDR3: CASSLGRTEAFF
DNA: TGTGCCAGCAGTTTAGGGAGGACTGAAGCTTTCTTT

V: TRBV19
J: TRBJ1-5
length: 16
D: TRBD1
size: .
CDR3: CASSIDRQGATQPQHF
DNA: TGTGCCAGTAGTATAGACCGACAGGGGGCTACTCAGCCCCAGCATTTT

V: TRBV11-3
J: TRBJ1-2
length: 13
D: TRBD1
size: .
CDR3: CASSPGQDYGYTF
DNA: TGTGCCAGCAGCCCGGGACAGGACTATGGCTACACCTTC

V: TRBV4-1
J: TRBJ1-5
length: 16
D: TRBD1
size: few
CDR3: CASSPPGTGKGQPQHF
DNA: TGCGCCAGCAGCCCTCCTGGGACAGGGAAGGGGCAGCCCCAGCATTTT

V: TRBV5-1
J: TRBJ2-7
length: 18
D: .
size: .
CDR3: CASSSGPVGRGSSYEQYF
DNA: TGCGCCAGCAGCTCGGGGCCGGTGGGGCGGGGAAGCTCCTACGAGCAGTACTTC

V: TRBV19
J: TRBJ2-2
length: 14
D: TRBD1
size: .
CDR3: CASRRAGGTGELFF
DNA: TGTGCCAGTAGACGCGCAGGGGGCACCGGGGAGCTGTTTTTT

V: TRBV7-9
J: TRBJ2-5
length: 13
D: .
size: many
CDR3: CASSPDSQETQYF
DNA: TGTGCCAGCAGCCCGGACAGCCAAGAGACCCAGTACTTC

V: TRBV2
J: TRBJ2-2
length: 15
D: TRBD2
size: .
CDR3: CASRASGRTTGELFF
DNA: TGTGCCAGCAGGGCTAGCGGGAGGACCACCGGGGAGCTGTTTTTT

V: TRBV28
J: TRBJ2-3
length: 16
D: TRBD2
size: .
CDR3: CASSSGAGGWGDTQYF
DNA: TGTGCCAGCAGTTCGGGAGCGGGGGGCTGGGGAGATACGCAGTATTTT

V: TRBV3-1/TRBV3-2
J: TRBJ2-1
length: 14
D: .
size: .
CDR3: CASSPQYKNNEQFF
DNA: TGTGCCAGCAGCCCACAATATAAGAACAATGAGCAGTTCTTC

V: TRBV9
J: TRBJ2-6
length: 14
D: .
size: .
CDR3: CASSAGAGANVLTF
DNA: TGTGCCAGCAGCGCAGGGGCTGGGGCCAACGTCCTGACTTTC

V: TRBV5-4
J: TRBJ1-3
length: 15
D: TRBD1
size: once
CDR3: CASSKGASSGNTIYF
DNA: TGTGCCAGCTCTAAGGGGGCGAGCTCTGGAAACACCATATATTTT

V: TRBV19
J: TRBJ1-5
length: 15
D: .
size: few
CDR3: CASNPLQGRNQPQHF
DNA: TGTGCCAGTAACCCCCTCCAGGGCCGCAATCAGCCCCAGCATTTT

V: TRBV6-1
J: TRBJ2-3
length: 16
D: .
size: .
CDR3: CASSEWAAGLTDTQYF
DNA: TGTGCCAGCAGTGAGTGGGCGGCGGGCCTCACAGATACGCAGTATTTT

V: TRBV6-6
J: TRBJ1-2
length: 13
D: TRBD1
size: once
CDR3: CASSRGDSGGYTF
DNA: TGTGCCAGCAGTCGTGGGGACAGCGGCGGCTACACCTTC

V: TRBV5-1
J: TRBJ1-1
length: 15
D: TRBD1
size: .
CDR3: CASSLLTGMNTEAFF
DNA: TGCGCCAGCAGCTTGCTGACAGGGATGAACACTGAAGCTTTCTTT

V: TRBV7-9
J: TRBJ2-1
length: 16
D: .
size: few
CDR3: CASSLVHGSGYNEQFF
DNA: TGTGCCAGCAGCTTAGTTCACGGGAGCGGTTACAATGAGCAGTTCTTC

V: TRBV11-2
J: TRBJ2-5
length: 16
D: TRBD2
size: .
CDR3: CASSLKASGVQETQYF
DNA: TGTGCCAGCAGCCTAAAGGCTAGCGGTGTTCAAGAGACCCAGTACTTC

V: TRBV7-2
J: TRBJ2-5
length: 13
D: TRBD1
size: .
CDR3: CASSLGQQETQYF
DNA: TGTGCCAGCAGCCTGGGACAGCAAGAGACCCAGTACTTC

V: TRBV3-1/TRBV3-2
J: TRBJ2-5
length: 15
D: TRBD1
size: .
CDR3: CASSQDQRGQETQYF
DNA: TGTGCCAGCAGCCAAGACCAAAGGGGGCAGGAGACCCAGTACTTC

V: TRBV7-2
J: TRBJ2-5
length: 14
D: .
size: .
CDR3: CASSLAGLRETQYF
DNA: TGTGCCAGCAGCTTAGCAGGACTCAGGGAGACCCAGTACTTC

V: TRBV5-1
J: TRBJ2-5
length: 14
D: TRBD2
size: .
CDR3: CASSLALAGGAQYF
DNA: TGCGCCAGCAGCTTGGCCCTAGCGGGGGGGGCCCAGTACTTC

V: TRBV7-2
J: TRBJ2-5
length: 16
D: TRBD2
size: .
CDR3: CASSSLGLAGAETQYF
DNA: TGTGCCAGCAGCTCCCTCGGACTAGCGGGAGCCGAGACCCAGTACTTC

V: TRBV6-2/TRBV6-3
J: TRBJ2-3
length: 12
D: .
size: few
CDR3: CASSFPSNTQYF
DNA: TGTGCCAGCAGTTTCCCTAGTAATACGCAGTATTTT

V: TRBV6-2/TRBV6-3
J: TRBJ2-1
length: 15
D: TRBD1
size: .
CDR3: CASSRTGTSFDEQFF
DNA: TGTGCCAGCAGTCGGACAGGGACGAGTTTCGATGAGCAGTTCTTC

V: TRBV6-6
J: TRBJ1-5
length: 19
D: .
size: .
CDR3: CASSQTAGRGVGGNQPQHF
DNA: TGTGCCAGCAGTCAAACAGCGGGCCGAGGGGTCGGAGGCAATCAGCCCCAGCATTTT

V: TRBV5-1
J: TRBJ2-3
length: 15
D: .
size: .
CDR3: CASSLDGLGTDTQYF
DNA: TGCGCCAGCAGCTTGGATGGACTGGGCACAGATACGCAGTATTTT

V: TRBV7-2
J: TRBJ2-2
length: 16
D: .
size: once
CDR3: CASSPRGLANTGELFF
DNA: TGTGCCAGCAGCCCAAGAGGACTTGCGAACACCGGGGAGCTGTTTTTT

V: TRBV4-3
J: TRBJ1-5
length: 13
D: .
size: once
CDR3: CASSQIRDQPQHF
DNA: TGCGCCAGCAGCCAAATTCGGGATCAGCCCCAGCATTTT

V: TRBV5-6
J: TRBJ2-1
length: 17
D: .
size: .
CDR3: CASSHARQGLSYNEQFF
DNA: TGTGCCAGCAGCCACGCCCGACAGGGACTCTCCTACAATGAGCAGTTCTTC

V: TRBV19
J: TRBJ2-3
length: 14
D: .
size: .
CDR3: CASGLTGRTDTQYF
DNA: TGTGCCAGTGGTCTGACAGGGAGGACAGATACGCAGTATTTT

V: TRBV6-6
J: TRBJ1-1
length: 13
D: TRBD1
size: few
CDR3: CASSPWTGEETFF
DNA: TGTGCCAGCAGTCCGTGGACAGGGGAAGAAACTTTCTTT

V: TRBV4-3
J: TRBJ1-1
length: 14
D: TRBD1
size: many
CDR3: CASSPETGGTEAFF
DNA: TGCGCCAGCAGCCCGGAGACAGGGGGCACTGAAGCTTTCTTT

V: TRBV18
J: TRBJ1-1
length: 13
D: TRBD1
size: .
CDR3: CASLGQTNTEAFF
DNA: TGTGCCAGCTTGGGACAGACGAACACTGAAGCTTTCTTT

V: TRBV6-5
J: TRBJ1-1
length: 14
D: .
size: medium-sized
CDR3: CASSQEAGRTEAFF
DNA: TGTGCCAGCAGCCAAGAGGCAGGGAGGACTGAAGCTTTCTTT

V: TRBV7-3
J: TRBJ1-5
length: 13
D: .
size: .
CDR3: CASSSSWGQPQHF
DNA: TGTGCCAGCAGTTCTTCCTGGGGCCAGCCCCAGCATTTT

V: TRBV3-1/TRBV3-2
J: TRBJ1-6
length: 14
D: .
size: .
CDR3: CASSLGKGNSPLHF
DNA: TGTGCCAGCAGCCTAGGGAAGGGGAATTCACCCCTCCACTTT

V: TRBV7-3
J: TRBJ1-2
length: 13
D: .
size: few
CDR3: CASSFDNNYGYTF
DNA: TGTGCCAGCAGCTTCGACAACAACTATGGCTACACCTTC

V: TRBV18
J: TRBJ2-5
length: 16
D: TRBD1
size: .
CDR3: CASSPPVGQGEETQYF
DNA: TGTGCCAGCTCACCTCCCGTTGGACAGGGGGAAGAGACCCAGTACTTC

V: TRBV7-2
J: TRBJ1-3
length: 18
D: TRBD1
size: .
CDR3: CASSLVGQGRVSGNTIYF
DNA: TGTGCCAGCAGCTTAGTCGGACAGGGGCGAGTGTCTGGAAACACCATATATTTT

V: TRBV7-9
J: TRBJ1-2
length: 12
D: .
size: few
CDR3: CASSLPRDGYTF
DNA: TGTGCCAGCAGCTTACCCAGGGATGGCTACACCTTC